The clone carrying this T cell receptor beta chain was counted many times. The CDR3 loop spans 16 amino acids. V was pared by 4 bases and J by 7 bases, with 11 bases of the junction left unmatched. Per the germline V gene, CDR1 is MNHEY and CDR2 is SVGAGI. The data belong to a study of human T cells and chemical hapten exposure. Time point denoted: pre-sensitization, week 0. The treatment was: therapeutic diphenylcyclopropenone sensitization with weekly scalp DPC. The authors extracted total RNA from unfractionated whole blood. MiXCR was run by TCRdb on the RACE reads, yielding one entry per CDR3 protein. This table has under 45,000 distinct CDR3 sequences, under 13% appearing once.

Sequencing used whole blood, obtained in connection with sensitization to the hapten diphenylcyclopropenone (DPC). The sequence was obtained from a man in his fifties with alopecia areata. Some clones in this sample may be carry-over from other donors' samples. The chain joins TRBV6-5 to TRBJ2-2, with 8 positions matching TRBD2. The CDR3 sequence is CASSFQSGSVGGELFF. CDR3 in DNA: TGTGCCAGCAGTTTTCAAAGCGGGAGCGTGGGCGGGGAGCTGTTTTTT.